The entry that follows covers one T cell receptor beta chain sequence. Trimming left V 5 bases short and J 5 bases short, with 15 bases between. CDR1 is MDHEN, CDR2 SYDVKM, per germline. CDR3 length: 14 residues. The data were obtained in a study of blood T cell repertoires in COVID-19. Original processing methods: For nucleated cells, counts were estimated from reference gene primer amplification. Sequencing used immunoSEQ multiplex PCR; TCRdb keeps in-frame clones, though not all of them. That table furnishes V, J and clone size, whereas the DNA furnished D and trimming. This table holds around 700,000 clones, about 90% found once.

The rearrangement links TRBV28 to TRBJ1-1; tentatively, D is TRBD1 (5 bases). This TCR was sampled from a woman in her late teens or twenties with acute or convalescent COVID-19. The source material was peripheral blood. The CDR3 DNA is TGTGCCAGCAGTAGATTAGGGGCACGAACTGAAGCTTTCTTT. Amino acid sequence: CASSRLGARTEAFF. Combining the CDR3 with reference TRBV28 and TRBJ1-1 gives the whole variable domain DVKVTQSSRYLVKRTGEKVFLECVQDMDHENMFWYRQDPGLGLRLIYFSYDVKMKEKGDIPEGYSVSREKKERFSLILESASTNQTSMYLCASSRLGARTEAFFGQGTRLTVV.